This TCR beta chain was sequenced during a study of blood T cells in healthy people across ages. In the study overall: About one barcoded beta molecule per two T cells was captured by template switching.

V dropped 1 base and J dropped 12 bases, with 7 bases sitting between them. CDR3 length equals 11 residues. This clonotype came up a few times. Alongside a J-beta primer mix, a sample-barcoded 5' primer served in a second PCR lasting roughly 6 to 11 cycles. A template-switch adaptor with 12 random nucleotides tagged each cDNA molecule. Samples each returned at least 3 million CDR3-containing paired-end reads. From the 5' RACE reads, TCRdb called clonotypes with MiXCR, one entry per CDR3 protein. The sample contains around 2 million distinct CDR3 sequences, approximately 40% of which appear only once. J is TRBJ2-1 and V is TRBV12-3 or TRBV12-4, with D possibly matching TRBD1 (5 bases). This receptor was taken from a human donor in good health. Sequencing was performed on blood. CDR3 in DNA: TGTGCCAGCAGTTTAGGAAGGGGGCAGTTCTTC. Protein product: CASSLGRGQFF.